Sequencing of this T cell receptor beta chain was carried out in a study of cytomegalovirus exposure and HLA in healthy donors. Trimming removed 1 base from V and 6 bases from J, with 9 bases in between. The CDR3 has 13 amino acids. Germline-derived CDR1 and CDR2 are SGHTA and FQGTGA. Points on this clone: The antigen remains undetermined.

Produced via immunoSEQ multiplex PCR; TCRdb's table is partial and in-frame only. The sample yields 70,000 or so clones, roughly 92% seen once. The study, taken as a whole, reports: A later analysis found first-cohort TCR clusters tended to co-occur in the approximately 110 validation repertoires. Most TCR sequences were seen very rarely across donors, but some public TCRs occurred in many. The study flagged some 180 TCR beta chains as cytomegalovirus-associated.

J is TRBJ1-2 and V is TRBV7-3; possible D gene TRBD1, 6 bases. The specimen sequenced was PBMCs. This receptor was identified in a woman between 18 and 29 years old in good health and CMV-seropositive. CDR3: CASSLSGQNGYTF. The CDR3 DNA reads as TGTGCCAGCAGCTTAAGCGGACAGAATGGCTACACCTTC. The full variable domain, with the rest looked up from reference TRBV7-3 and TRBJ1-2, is GAGVSQTPSNKVTEKGKYVELRCDPISGHTALYWYRQSLGQGPEFLIYFQGTGAADDSGLPNDRFFAVRPEGSVSTLKIQRTERGDSAVYLCASSLSGQNGYTFGSGTRLTVV.